This is a list of T cell receptor beta chains from one sample in a study of vaccination and CD4 T cells after COVID-19. What these receptors recognize is not known. TCRdb used MiXCR to reprocess the PCR reads, holding one entry per CDR3 protein. This table holds 7,000 or so distinct CDR3 sequences, 70% to 75% found once. Sequencing was done on a sample of CD4+ T cells from blood, cultured in vitro. Receptors originate from a human donor who had recovered from COVID-19. CDR3s include the opening cysteine and the closing phenylalanine or tryptophan. D genes are given only for firm matches. The size of a clone is reported for some rows only, either as once, few or many, or as a class for expanded clones.

j_gene: TRBJ1-5; len: 16; v_gene: TRBV6-1; abundance: .; d_gene: TRBD1; CDR3aa: CASRPTRDSDPQPQHF; CDR3nt: TGTGCCAGCAGGCCAACCCGGGACAGTGATCCTCAGCCCCAGCATTTT
j_gene: TRBJ2-4; len: 13; v_gene: TRBV20-1; abundance: .; d_gene: .; CDR3aa: CSARDLGKNIQYF; CDR3nt: TGCAGTGCTAGAGATCTTGGCAAAAACATTCAGTACTTC
j_gene: TRBJ1-2; len: 20; v_gene: TRBV23-1; abundance: .; d_gene: TRBD1; CDR3aa: CASSQSIRCADRGRRDGYTF; CDR3nt: TGCGCCAGCAGTCAATCGATAAGATGTGCCGACAGGGGGCGCAGAGATGGCTACACCTTC
j_gene: TRBJ1-3; len: 14; v_gene: TRBV6-1; abundance: .; d_gene: .; CDR3aa: CASSTGASRNTIYF; CDR3nt: TGTGCCAGCAGTACGGGGGCCTCTAGAAACACCATATATTTT
j_gene: TRBJ1-6; len: 16; v_gene: TRBV6-2/TRBV6-3; abundance: .; d_gene: .; CDR3aa: CASSEQGSSYNSPLHF; CDR3nt: TGTGCCAGCAGTGAACAAGGGAGCTCCTATAATTCACCCCTCCACTTT
j_gene: TRBJ1-5; len: 14; v_gene: TRBV20-1; abundance: once; d_gene: .; CDR3aa: CSARMYREAQPQHF; CDR3nt: TGCAGTGCTAGAATGTACAGGGAGGCTCAGCCCCAGCATTTT
j_gene: TRBJ2-7; len: 11; v_gene: TRBV20-1; abundance: .; d_gene: .; CDR3aa: CSAKRGYEQYF; CDR3nt: TGCAGTGCCAAACGGGGTTACGAGCAGTACTTC
j_gene: TRBJ1-1; len: 13; v_gene: TRBV20-1; abundance: .; d_gene: .; CDR3aa: CSAGGRLNTEAFF; CDR3nt: TGCAGTGCTGGGGGACGTTTGAACACTGAAGCTTTCTTT
j_gene: TRBJ1-2; len: 11; v_gene: TRBV6-1; abundance: .; d_gene: .; CDR3aa: CASSEGAGYTF; CDR3nt: TGTGCCAGCAGTGAAGGGGCTGGCTACACCTTC
j_gene: TRBJ2-3; len: 14; v_gene: TRBV5-4; abundance: .; d_gene: TRBD2; CDR3aa: CASSFGGGPDTQYF; CDR3nt: TGTGCCAGCAGCTTTGGGGGAGGGCCAGATACGCAGTATTTT
j_gene: TRBJ2-5; len: 17; v_gene: TRBV7-6; abundance: .; d_gene: TRBD2; CDR3aa: CASSLAGSGMRLETQYF; CDR3nt: TGTGCTAGCAGCTTAGCCGGCAGCGGGATGAGGTTGGAGACCCAGTACTTC
j_gene: TRBJ2-4; len: 15; v_gene: TRBV28; abundance: .; d_gene: TRBD2; CDR3aa: CASAGGAGGKNIQYF; CDR3nt: TGTGCCAGCGCGGGGGGCGCGGGAGGCAAAAACATTCAGTACTTC
j_gene: TRBJ2-5; len: 15; v_gene: TRBV7-2; abundance: .; d_gene: TRBD2; CDR3aa: CASSLAPSGMETQYF; CDR3nt: TGTGCCAGCAGCTTAGCCCCTAGCGGGATGGAGACCCAGTACTTC
j_gene: TRBJ1-1; len: 15; v_gene: TRBV7-9; abundance: .; d_gene: .; CDR3aa: CASSLRTGKNTEAFF; CDR3nt: TGTGCCAGCAGCTTAAGAACGGGAAAGAACACTGAAGCTTTCTTT